This TCR beta chain was captured in a study of cytomegalovirus exposure and HLA in healthy donors. From germline, CDR1 is LGHNT and CDR2 FRNRAP. With 2 bases removed from V and 9 bases from J, the gap between germline ends came to 5 bases. CDR3 length: 11 amino acids. 60 Vbeta and 13 Jbeta primers were used in PCR. Data came from immunoSEQ multiplex PCR; TCRdb stores just in-frame clones and leaves some out. The top ten hold over 1.2% of the sample, which has fewer than 200,000 clones, around 77% seen once. Sequenced: PBMCs. This TCR was sampled from a man aged 55 to 70 in good health and CMV-seronegative. The chain links TRBV12-5 to TRBJ2-1; D is ambiguous. DNA for the CDR3: TGTGCTAGTGGTTTGAACACTGAGCAGTTCTTC. This gives the protein CASGLNTEQFF.